This record looks at one T cell receptor beta chain sequence and its context. Its antigen is unknown. The source of the sample is a study of CD8+ T cells in alopecia areata. The study's findings and limits: A great number of expanded lesional clones endured in scalp and blood during tofacitinib.

Treatment in this sample: oral pan-JAK inhibitor, 5-10 mg twice daily. Isolated RNA was reverse transcribed into cDNA used as the sequencing template. The protocol was immunoSEQ multiplex PCR, while the TCRdb copy is restricted to in-frame clones and leaves out a portion. The sample has around 97,000 clones, 70% to 90% seen once. The sample here was CD8+ T cells sorted from blood, taken between weeks 30 and 35, from a patient treated with tofacitinib. This receptor was obtained from a human donor with alopecia areata.

This CDR3 reads CASSDSREGYEQYF. Here the CDR3 DNA reads TGTGCCAGCAGTGACTCGCGGGAGGGCTACGAGCAGTACTTC. V is TRBV6-4 and J is TRBJ2-7, with TRBD2 identical over 9 bases. Germline V CDR1 and CDR2: MRHNA, SNTAGT. The junction had 0 bases not matched to a gene; V was cut back by 0 bases and J by 3 bases. The CDR3 has 14 amino acids.